This T cell receptor beta chain emerged from a study of cytomegalovirus exposure and HLA in healthy donors (dated by TCRdb to 2015 to 2018). Regarding the study in general: In an earlier analysis of around 540 of the donors, 276 Gb of sequence data and some 100 million unique TCR beta sequences from 180 million or so T cells were reported. In a later analysis, previously published TCR beta repertoires from 500 to 750 donors were re-analyzed and high-resolution HLA genotyping was added so that TCR occurrence patterns could be studied. Donor age, sex, ethnicity and CMV serostatus were collected together with the repertoire data. Typing coverage differed by locus: A, B, C, DRB1 and DQB1 were typed in about 620-630 donors, DQA1 in about 500, DPA1 in some 600, and DPB1 in 450 to 490. Every discovery cohort repertoire had been produced on one sequencing platform. Rather than using new phenotypic data, the later analysis identified candidate immune exposures from TCR beta sequences and from how often those sequences occurred across donors. Among a few hundred genotyped donors of the cohort, an average of 235,054 unique TCR beta nucleotide sequences were sequenced per donor, 15% to 20% of them non-productive. Along with the roughly 670-subject first cohort, a separate validation cohort of 120 different subjects was used. The T cell repertoires of around 730 subjects were profiled by immunosequencing and related to cytomegalovirus serostatus. Among the roughly 400 genotyped donors, around 81% belonged to the genetic ancestry cluster associated with self-reported Caucasian donors. An earlier analysis of 587 of the donors applied high-throughput TCR beta sequencing to assess whether each TCR beta V gene segment acted as functional or pseudogenic. Genome-wide SNP genotypes for about 65% of the 666 donors were used in a later genetic analysis, which treated that subset as a discovery cohort. HLA typing included class I and class II loci at four-digit resolution. To predict cytomegalovirus infection status, the study combined high-throughput TCR immunosequencing, statistical association of individual TCRs with disease status, and machine learning. An early release covering roughly 640 HLA-typed donors comprised approximately 300 gigabases of sequencing data and some 79 million unique TCR sequences. Because of strong linkage in the cohort, roughly five DR-DQ haplotypes were treated as single units for association and clustering. The study aimed to test whether signatures of past pathogen exposure could be identified by cataloging public T cell receptors.

The cohort was made up of about 610 healthy bone marrow donors. At the time of sampling, all cohort members were nominally healthy, though unrecorded immune exposures were likely present. The donor tested CMV seronegative, placing the donor among the 350 or so seronegative members of the cohort. Every donor gave a peripheral blood sample, and the peripheral blood mononuclear cells from that sample were used for TCR beta sequencing. Genomic DNA extraction from the blood cell samples was performed with the Qiagen DNeasy Blood Extraction Kit. Overall results and qualifications from the work: Correlated functional status among segregating V segments might be attributable to linkage disequilibrium, but an unknown experimental factor could not be ruled out. Specific HLA alleles were associated with roughly 17,000 TCR beta sequences at a false discovery rate of 0.05 in a later analysis. The 87-base-pair reads could not distinguish some IMGT-functional V segments, including TRBV6-2 and TRBV6-3, so those segments were excluded. The only immune exposure information available for the cohort was CMV serostatus. In both the original and validation cohorts, the classifier was reported to diagnose cytomegalovirus status with high specificity and sensitivity. In a later analysis, HLA-associated TCR beta chains showed more clonal expansion and lower generation probabilities than non-associated chains that were equally common. In a later analysis, several top co-occurrence clusters were reported to appear linked to parvovirus B19, influenza, CMV and Epstein-Barr virus. The authors suggested that the approach could potentially be generalized to other disease states and immunological phenotypes. An association between a missense DCLRE1C variant and V-gene and J-gene trimming of TCR beta chains was found in a later genetic analysis and replicated in an independent cohort. In this cohort, only TCR beta chains were sequenced, and detectable features were limited by the absence of alpha or paired-chain data. In a later analysis, most CMV-associated TCR beta chains were found to appear HLA-restricted, with HLA associations seemingly driven largely by CMV exposure. Three of the identified cytomegalovirus-associated TCR beta chains were confirmed in vitro to be specific for cytomegalovirus antigens. Because counts were too low, about 18 rarely observed V segments, including chromosome 9 orphons, were excluded from the earlier analysis of 587 of the donors. Broadly in line with IMGT annotations, most TCR beta V segments showed up in productive rearrangements about 90% or about 30% of the time in an earlier analysis of some 590 of the donors. The study listed 164 TCR beta chains as associated with cytomegalovirus. Strong co-occurrence of HLA alleles, especially DR and DQ, made assigning TCR associations to individual alleles difficult. A cluster of highly shared sequence variants was judged likely to be a technical artifact of the sequencing pipeline. A further reported finding was that TCR beta sequences accurately predicted the HLA-A and HLA-B alleles for most subjects in the first cohort. In a later genetic analysis, fewer N-insertions in productive TCRs were reported among donors in an Asian-associated ancestry cluster than the roughly 640-donor mean. Most TCR sequences were seen in very few donors, while some public TCRs were found in many individuals. Because HLA typing was unavailable for some donors at each locus, only the typed subset was used in association tests. The presence/absence analyses assumed that sequencing depth was roughly uniform across donors, and that assumption may not be true. In a later analysis, the rate of TCR association differed among HLA loci, with DRB1 alleles having the most associated TCRs and HLA-C alleles having the fewest.

CDR1 MDHEN and CDR2 SYDVKM were looked up in the germline V gene. Deletion took 5 bases off V and 5 bases off J, with a span of 15 bases between the germline ends. The CDR3 measures 14 amino acids from cysteine to phenylalanine. This entry keeps only the CDR3 DNA: 42 bases, framed from base 1. The method was the immunoSEQ multiplex PCR assay. A mixture of 60 forward primers for TCR Vbeta segments and 13 reverse primers for TCR Jbeta segments was used in the multiplex PCR. The CDR3 region of rearranged TCR beta genes was amplified from genomic DNA with a multiplex PCR assay. The Illumina HiSeq System was used to sequence the amplified TCR beta libraries as 87-base-pair reads. As for the original processing: A later analysis tallied 80 million to 95 million unique TCR beta chains across the 550 to 850 repertoires, and around 12 million of those chains were shared by two or more donors. To remove PCR and sequencing errors, raw reads were error-corrected and collapsed into unique sequences using a nearest-neighbor algorithm that merged closely related sequences. CDR3 sequences were aligned to IMGT reference sequences to assign V, D and J gene segments. Each retained sequence needed at least a six-nucleotide match to both a V gene segment and a J gene segment. A rearrangement was called productive if the CDR3 had no stop codons and remained in frame with V and J, and every other rearrangement was called non-productive. CDR3 was defined according to IMGT convention as the region running from the second conserved V-encoded cysteine to the conserved J-encoded phenylalanine. The earlier analysis of roughly 590 of the donors excluded any sequence lacking an unambiguous match to a single V gene segment. An earlier analysis of 587 of the donors classified V segments as functional when productive rearrangements were above 56.7% and as segregating when the standard deviation between donors was above 5%. A statistical classification framework was developed to diagnose cytomegalovirus status using the catalog of TCR beta chain sequences. In a later analysis, TCR nucleotide sequences were compared against IMGT/GENE-DB human TR gene sequences so that V and J genes could be assigned. A later analysis assigned CDR3 sequences and most-parsimonious VDJ recombination scenarios with the TCRdist pipeline. In a later analysis, each TCR beta chain was defined by its CDR3 amino acid sequence together with its V-gene family, and reads lacking a unique V-gene family were excluded. To address suspected cross-contamination and a sequencing artifact, a later analysis removed some 620 highly shared, low-generation-probability nucleotide sequences. In a later analysis, a clonal expansion index for each public chain was calculated from normalized within-repertoire ranks of inferred template counts. A later analysis computed generation probabilities with a VDJ recombination model fitted to out-of-frame rearrangements, and checked the results against IGoR. In a later analysis, TCR-TCR, TCR-HLA and TCR-CMV co-occurrence was scored with hypergeometric tests, and a repertoire-size bias correction was applied to TCR pairs. In a later analysis, false discovery rates were estimated by permuting HLA or CMV assignments 20 times. A later analysis grouped co-occurring TCRs with DBSCAN, adding TCRdist sequence similarity when clustering within HLA-allele-positive subsets. For co-occurrence clustering, repertoires with fewer than 30,000 or more than 120,000 public chains were excluded, along with a handful of repertoires with anomalous nucleotide sharing. The clones in this table, taken by TCRdb from immuneACCESS, are in-frame only. Not every clone is retained; where verified, under half of the shortfall comes from an unresolved V gene, and the cause of the rest is unknown. The V and J calls and clone size were taken over from that table, and D and trimming were inferred from the DNA. This sample comprises about 130,000 clones, 70% to 80% of them detected only once. Approximately 2.1% of the sample rests with the top ten.

Concerning this clone itself: This clone's antigen is unknown. Within one base of it there is no much larger clone, and no base qualities were kept.

This chain is built from TRBV28 and TRBJ1-1, with no reliable assignment of the D segment. Sequencing was carried out using PBMCs. The source is a man aged 25-40 years in good health and CMV-seronegative. For the CDR3, the sequence is CASSLRRAETEAFF. The bases read TGTGCCAGCAGTCTCCGGCGGGCGGAGACTGAAGCTTTCTTT.